This TCR beta chain was profiled in a study of PD-1 blockade in classical Hodgkin lymphoma. Assay used: immunoSEQ multiplex PCR; TCRdb lists only in-frame clones, some missing. The table includes approximately 21,000 clones, 60% to 80% detected once. Documented time point: cycle 4 day 1 (C4D1), after less than 7 weeks of nivolumab. Every patient relapsed after autologous stem cell transplantation, and brentuximab vedotin exposure varied. In germline, CDR1 is SGHNT, CDR2 YYREEE (reference sequence). This CDR3 region has 13 residues. V was shortened by 0 bases and J by 7 bases, with 10 bases between the two germline ends. This clone occurred a few times.

The source material was peripheral blood mononuclear cells (PBMCs), sampled before the fourth cycle of nivolumab. The chain has TRBV5-4 and TRBJ1-2; the D is unclear. The receptor was isolated from a human donor with classical Hodgkin lymphoma. The CDR3 sequence: CASSLGGGLGYTF. The CDR3 DNA follows: TGTGCCAGCAGCTTGGGCGGCGGACTTGGCTACACCTTC.